The clone carrying this T cell receptor (beta chain) has just a few counts. The sample belongs to a study of blood T cells in healthy people across ages. The V gene's germline CDR1 is ENHRY and CDR2 SYGVKD. The CDR3 contains 13 residues. V gave up 3 bases and J gave up 5 bases, with 10 bases separating them. Next came a second PCR, run for about 6 to 12 cycles, which used a sample-barcoded 5' primer along with a J-beta primer mix. A single record per CDR3 protein comes from TCRdb applying MiXCR to the 5' RACE reads. Among about 900,000 distinct CDR3 sequences listed, around 46% were seen once. The chain couples TRBV10-3 to TRBJ2-5, with no clear D. The TCR was taken from a young man in good health. Sequenced sample: blood. In DNA, the CDR3 is TGTGCCATCAGTGATGGGGATGGGGAGACCCAGTACTTC. Translation: CAISDGDGETQYF.